This T cell receptor (beta chain) was documented in a study of blood T cell repertoires in COVID-19. The table came from immunoSEQ multiplex PCR; TCRdb's copy has only in-frame clones and leaves some out. The table lists 100,000 to 150,000 clones, just under 85% of them singletons, with about 16% in the top ten. The CDR3 loop spans 13 amino acids. V lost 4 bases and J lost 2, with 9 bases in between. What was sequenced was peripheral blood. The source of this sequence is a woman aged 50 to 60 with acute or convalescent COVID-19. The rearrangement uses TRBV12-3 or TRBV12-4 and TRBJ2-7; D perhaps matches TRBD1 (6 bases). CDR3 amino acids: CASSSGAPYEQYF. DNA for the CDR3: TGTGCCAGCAGTTCAGGGGCTCCCTACGAGCAGTACTTC.